These T cell receptor beta chains were read from a single sample in a study of T-cell memory formation after mild COVID-19. Each CDR3 protein gets one entry after TCRdb re-called the 5' RACE reads with MiXCR. Of fewer than 300,000 distinct CDR3 sequences listed, more than 15% are singletons. Sequencing input: PBMCs or a T cell subset sorted from them (not recorded which). The receptors were gathered from a man between 18 and 29 years old who had mild COVID-19 (a few samples of this study predate the infection). Cell type and time point are not known. The conserved cysteine and the conserved F or W are not part of the CDR3 here.

v_gene: TRBV9; j_gene: TRBJ1-2; CDR3aa: ASSRSNQKGYT
v_gene: TRBV30; j_gene: TRBJ1-6; CDR3aa: AWSWGWGSPLH
v_gene: TRBV9; j_gene: TRBJ1-5; CDR3aa: ASSVGSDRQPQH
v_gene: TRBV7-2; j_gene: TRBJ2-3; CDR3aa: ASSYAPLDTQY
v_gene: TRBV4-3; j_gene: TRBJ2-3; CDR3aa: ASSQAGLAASTDTQY
v_gene: TRBV6-5; j_gene: TRBJ1-1; CDR3aa: ASSYDQGRGTF
v_gene: TRBV7-9; j_gene: TRBJ2-5; CDR3aa: ASSPRGLQETQY
v_gene: TRBV5-5; j_gene: TRBJ1-1; CDR3aa: ASSLRVGHTEAF
v_gene: TRBV5-5; j_gene: TRBJ2-5; CDR3aa: ASSFTSGNQETQY
v_gene: TRBV7-9; j_gene: TRBJ1-2; CDR3aa: AAQGDQANYGYT